The 14 T cell receptor beta chains below were found in one sample sequenced in a study of blood T cell repertoires in COVID-19. Sequenced by immunoSEQ multiplex PCR; TCRdb stores in-frame clones only, minus some. The sample lists 190,000 or so clones, 87% occurring once. Sequencing was done on a sample of peripheral blood. The receptors derive from a man aged 60 to 75 who had recovered from COVID-19.

CDR3: CASSPNVPIGFVNGELFF. The CDR3 DNA is TGCGCCAGCAGCCCAAACGTACCCATCGGGTTTGTTAACGGGGAGCTGTTTTTT. The chain carries TRBV4-1 and TRBJ2-2, with D uncertain. The CDR3 covers 18 residues. Germline loops: CDR1 MGHRA, CDR2 YSYEKL. Trimming left V 4 bases short and J 7 bases short, with 25 bases between.

This clone was found once. This chain uses TRBV5-1 with TRBJ2-1, with D perhaps TRBD1 (6 bases). The V end was cut by 0 bases, the J end by 7 bases, with 14 bases between. The CDR3 runs 15 residues. Germline CDR1 is SGHRS and CDR2 is YFSETQ. The CDR3 bases are TGCGCCAGCAGCTTGGCTTTGGGGGCGTCGAATGAGCAGTTCTTC. Translating it yields CASSLALGASNEQFF.

V usage is TRBV5-4 and J usage is TRBJ1-6; unclear D gene. Germline CDR1 and CDR2: SGHNT and YYREEE (reference sequence). The CDR3 consists of 15 residues. Trimming left V 4 bases short and J 5 bases short, with 13 bases between. In nucleotides, the CDR3 is TGTGCCAGCAGCCCACTAAAGAGCAATAATTCACCCCTCCACTTT. Protein: CASSPLKSNNSPLHF.

This clone was observed a single time. The chain couples TRBV2 to TRBJ2-1, with TRBD1 matching 7 bases. The length of the CDR3 is 19 residues. CDR1 is SNHLY, CDR2 FYNNEI, per germline. After removal of 5 bases from V and 2 bases from J, the junction contained 18 bases not matched to a gene. The CDR3 DNA reads as TGTGCCAGCAGTTCCGGGACAGTGGGATCCGGAGTGACCTACAATGAGCAGTTCTTC. This codes for CASSSGTVGSGVTYNEQFF.

The rearrangement uses TRBV10-1 and TRBJ2-1, with TRBD1 matching over 12 bases. The CDR3 spans 14 residues. Looked up from germline, CDR1 is WNHNN and CDR2 is SYGVQD (reference sequence). With 4 bases clipped from V and 8 bases from J, the junction kept 3 bases outside the gene matches. The CDR3 DNA reads as TGCGCCAGCAGTGCGGGACAGGGGGCCGATGAGCAGTTCTTC. Its translation: CASSAGQGADEQFF.

The chain uses TRBV30 and TRBJ1-3; perhaps TRBD1 as D (5 bases). The V end was cut by 7 bases, the J end by 3 bases, with 16 bases between. The germline CDR1 and CDR2 sequences are GTSNPN and SVGIG (reference sequence). There are 14 residues in the CDR3. The CDR3 nucleotides are TGTGCCTCCGCTCGGGCAGGGCTTGGAAACACCATATATTTT. Translated, it gives CASARAGLGNTIYF.

This clone was seen a single time. The chain links TRBV6-5 to TRBJ2-7; D unresolved. This CDR3 has 13 amino acids. V lost 2 bases to trimming and J lost 6 bases, with 11 bases between them. Per the germline V gene, CDR1 is MNHEY and CDR2 is SVGAGI. The CDR3 protein is CASSYPGTLEQYF. In nucleotides, the CDR3 is TGTGCCAGCAGTTACCCAGGCACCCTCGAGCAGTACTTC.

This chain connects TRBV6-1 to TRBJ2-5; 10 positions match TRBD1. Trimming cost V 2 bases and J 2 bases; bases outside gene matches: 14. The CDR3 has 19 amino acids. The germline gives CDR1 MNHNS, CDR2 SASEGT. CDR3 loop: CASSERGMGQGRMQETQYF. CDR3 DNA sequence: TGTGCCAGCAGTGAAAGGGGGATGGGACAGGGGAGGATGCAAGAGACCCAGTACTTC.

This sequence joins TRBV6-5 and TRBJ1-6; D gene unclear. The germline CDR1 and CDR2 sequences are MNHEY and SVGAGI. V lost 0 bases to trimming and J lost 5 bases, with 11 bases between them. The CDR3 is made up of 16 amino acids. In nucleotides, the CDR3 is TGTGCCAGCAGTTACTCGAGGGTCCGGAATAATTCACCCCTCCACTTT. Amino acid sequence: CASSYSRVRNNSPLHF.

The chain employs TRBV27 and TRBJ1-1, with D hard to call. With 6 bases removed from V and 1 base from J, the gap between germline ends came to 9 bases. This CDR3 has 13 amino acids. CDR1 is MNHEY, CDR2 SMNVEV, per germline (reference sequence). CDR3 amino acids: CASRAWRNTEAFF. The CDR3 DNA reads as TGTGCCAGCAGGGCCTGGAGGAACACTGAAGCTTTCTTT.

This chain links TRBV18 with TRBJ1-5; TRBD1 agrees at 9 bases. Looked up from germline, CDR1 is KGHSH and CDR2 is LQKENI. CDR3 length equals 15 residues. Trimming took 6 bases from V and 6 from J; bases not matched to a gene: 9. The CDR3 loop is CASSPKTGGSQPQHF. CDR3 bases: TGTGCCAGCTCCCCCAAGACAGGGGGGAGTCAGCCCCAGCATTTT.

As concerns this clone: The same CDR3 is also encoded by other DNA sequences in this sample. The chain employs TRBV19 and TRBJ2-7; TRBD1 agrees at 12 bases. V gave up 5 bases and J gave up 6 bases; unmatched junction bases: 11. The CDR3 is 16 amino acids. CDR1 is LNHDA and CDR2 is SQIVND in the germline V gene (reference sequence). The CDR3 loop reads CASSARDRGRIGEQYF. In nucleotides, the CDR3 is TGTGCCAGTAGTGCTCGGGACAGGGGGCGCATAGGCGAGCAGTACTTC. Using reference TRBV19 and TRBJ2-7 for the parts outside the CDR3, the full variable domain is DGGITQSPKYLFRKEGQNVTLSCEQNLNHDAMYWYRQDPGQGLRLIYYSQIVNDFQKGDIAEGYSVSREKKESFPLTVTSAQKNPTAFYLCASSARDRGRIGEQYFGPGTRLTVT.

The rearrangement uses TRBV9 and TRBJ1-2, with D hard to call. Germline CDR1 is SGDLS and CDR2 is YYNGEE. Trimming shortened V by 0 bases and J by 3 bases, and 12 bases separated the two germline ends. This CDR3 has 15 amino acids. CDR3 in DNA: TGTGCCAGCAGCGTAGGAGGGAGGAGCGACTATGGCTACACCTTC. Translating it yields CASSVGGRSDYGYTF.

The chain couples TRBV6-4 to TRBJ1-5, with a weak D call TRBD1 (5 bases). V lost 6 bases and J lost 1, with 19 bases in between. CDR1 and CDR2 from the germline V gene are MRHNA and SNTAGT. The CDR3 sequence is 17 residues long. The CDR3 coding sequence is TGTGCCAGCAGCCCGCACAGGCGCGCGACAAGCAATCAGCCCCAGCATTTT. Protein: CASSPHRRATSNQPQHF.